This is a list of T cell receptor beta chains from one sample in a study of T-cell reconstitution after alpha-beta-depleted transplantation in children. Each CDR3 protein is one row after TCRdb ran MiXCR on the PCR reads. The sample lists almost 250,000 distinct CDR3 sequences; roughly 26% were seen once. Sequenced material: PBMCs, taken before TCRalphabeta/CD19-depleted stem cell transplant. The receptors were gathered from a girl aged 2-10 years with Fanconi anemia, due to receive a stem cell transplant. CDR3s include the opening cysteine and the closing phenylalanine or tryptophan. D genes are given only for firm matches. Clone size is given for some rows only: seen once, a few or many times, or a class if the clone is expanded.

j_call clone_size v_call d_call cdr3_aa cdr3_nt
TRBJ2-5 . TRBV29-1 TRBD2 CSVLGLAGPQETQYF TGCAGCGTTCTCGGACTAGCGGGCCCCCAAGAGACCCAGTACTTC
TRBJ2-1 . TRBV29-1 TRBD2 CSVGVLAGVGHEQFF TGCAGCGTTGGCGTACTAGCGGGGGTAGGGCATGAGCAGTTCTTC
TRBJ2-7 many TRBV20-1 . CSARGLKDGYEQYF TGCAGTGCTAGAGGACTTAAAGACGGCTACGAGCAGTACTTC
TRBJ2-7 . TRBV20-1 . CSATLGAESEQYF TGCAGTGCTACATTAGGGGCAGAATCCGAGCAGTACTTC
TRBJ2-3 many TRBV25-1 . CASSGKGRRLDTQYF TGTGCCAGCAGTGGAAAGGGCCGGCGGCTGGATACGCAGTATTTT
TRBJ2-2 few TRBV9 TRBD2 CASSVTSGLNTGELFF TGTGCCAGCAGCGTGACTAGCGGGCTGAACACCGGGGAGCTGTTTTTT
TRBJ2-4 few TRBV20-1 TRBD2 CSANPGLAENIQYF TGCAGTGCCAACCCGGGACTAGCAGAAAACATTCAGTACTTC
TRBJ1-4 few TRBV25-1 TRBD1 CASSQGTGLFF TGTGCCAGCAGTCAAGGGACAGGGCTGTTTTTT
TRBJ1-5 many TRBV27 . CASSLRGLGQPQHF TGTGCCAGCAGTTTAAGGGGATTGGGTCAGCCCCAGCATTTT
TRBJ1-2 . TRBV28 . CASRDSDGGYGYTF TGTGCCAGCAGGGACTCGGACGGGGGTTATGGCTACACCTTC
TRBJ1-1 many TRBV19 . CASPQARREAFF TGTGCCAGTCCGCAGGCCAGGCGCGAAGCTTTCTTT
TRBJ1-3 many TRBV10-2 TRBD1 CASSLDRAGNTIYF TGCGCCAGCAGCCTCGACAGGGCTGGAAACACCATATATTTT
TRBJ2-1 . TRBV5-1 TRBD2 CASRGPPGLGYNEQFF TGCGCCAGCAGGGGCCCGCCGGGACTAGGTTACAATGAGCAGTTCTTC
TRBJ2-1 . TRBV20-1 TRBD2 CSATRLAPYNEQFF TGCAGTGCTACTCGACTAGCCCCCTACAATGAGCAGTTCTTC
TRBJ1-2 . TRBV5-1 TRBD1 CASRGTANYGYTF TGCGCCAGCAGGGGGACAGCGAACTATGGCTACACCTTC
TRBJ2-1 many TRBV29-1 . CSVGGGIYNEQFF TGCAGCGTTGGGGGGGGCATTTACAATGAGCAGTTCTTC
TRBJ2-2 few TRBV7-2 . CASSLDRTNTGELFF TGTGCCAGCAGCTTAGATCGCACCAACACCGGGGAGCTGTTTTTT
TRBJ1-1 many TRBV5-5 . CASSESSVEAFF TGTGCCAGCAGCGAGAGCAGCGTAGAAGCTTTCTTT
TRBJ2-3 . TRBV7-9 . CASSLDGEVTDTQYF TGTGCCAGCAGCTTAGACGGGGAGGTCACAGATACGCAGTATTTT
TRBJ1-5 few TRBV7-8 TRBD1 CASSLDRDQPQHF TGTGCCAGCAGCCTCGACAGGGATCAGCCCCAGCATTTT
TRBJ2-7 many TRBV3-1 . CASSQVPGTYEQYF TGTGCCAGCAGCCAAGTTCCGGGGACCTACGAGCAGTACTTC
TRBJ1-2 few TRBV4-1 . CASSQLGANYGYTF TGCGCCAGCAGCCAATTAGGGGCTAACTATGGCTACACCTTC
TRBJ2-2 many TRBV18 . CASSPDTGELFF TGTGCCAGCTCACCAGACACCGGGGAGCTGTTTTTT
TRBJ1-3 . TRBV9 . CASSVVGASSGNTIYF TGTGCCAGCAGCGTAGTTGGTGCGAGCTCTGGAAACACCATATATTTT
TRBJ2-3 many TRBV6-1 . CASKVGPGEGDTQYF TGTGCCAGCAAGGTTGGACCGGGAGAGGGAGATACGCAGTATTTT
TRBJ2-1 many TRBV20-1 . CSARGAGANEQFF TGCAGTGCTAGAGGAGCCGGGGCGAATGAGCAGTTCTTC
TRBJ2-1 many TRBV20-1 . CSASQADNEQFF TGCAGTGCGTCCCAGGCCGACAATGAGCAGTTCTTC
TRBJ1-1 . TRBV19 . CASSIPDRRGTEAFF TGTGCCAGTAGTATCCCCGACAGGAGGGGAACTGAAGCTTTCTTT
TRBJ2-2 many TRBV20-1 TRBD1 CSARPILLGTGDMDRTGELFF TGCAGTGCTAGGCCTATCTTGCTTGGGACAGGGGACATGGATCGCACCGGGGAGCTGTTTTTT